One sample yielded the 28 T cell receptor beta chains listed below, sequenced in a study of shared clonotypes between healthy human individuals. TCRdb keeps only in-frame clones here, not all; method: immunoSEQ multiplex PCR. The table lists 600,000 to 750,000 clones, 55% to 80% of them singletons. Sequenced sample: memory CD4+ T cells sorted from blood. Stated subset: CD45RA-negative fraction. These receptors originate from a woman aged 25 to 39 in good health.

This clone was detected only once. This chain connects TRBV2 to TRBJ2-7, with 7 nucleotides matching TRBD1. Trimming at V came to 4 bases and at J to 6 bases, leaving 9 bases not matched to a gene. Per germline, CDR1 SNHLY and CDR2 FYNNEI. CDR3 length equals 14 residues. CDR3: CASSGLRQGGEQYF. The CDR3 DNA reads as TGTGCCAGCAGTGGCCTTAGACAGGGTGGCGAGCAGTACTTC.

This rearrangement joins TRBV5-4 to TRBJ2-5, with 8 bases identical to TRBD2. V gave up 3 bases and J gave up 3 bases; unmatched junction bases: 1. CDR1 and CDR2 (germline): SGHNT, YYREEE (reference sequence). CDR3 size: 13 residues. The CDR3 nucleotides read TGTGCCAGCAGCTGGCGGGGGGAAGAGACCCAGTACTTC. Translated: CASSWRGEETQYF. The full variable domain, with the rest looked up from reference TRBV5-4 and TRBJ2-5, is ETGVTQSPTHLIKTRGQQVTLRCSSQSGHNTVSWYQQALGQGPQFIFQYYREEENGRGNFPPRFSGLQFPNYSSELNVNALELDDSALYLCASSWRGEETQYFGPGTRLLVL.

This clone was recorded many times. The sample has other DNA sequences that encode this CDR3 too. The chain employs TRBV27 and TRBJ1-4; TRBD1 matches 7 bases. The CDR3 has 14 amino acids. In germline, CDR1 is MNHEY, CDR2 SMNVEV (reference sequence). V shed 7 bases, J shed 5 bases, and the junction held 7 bases outside the gene matches. The CDR3 is CASKGQARNEKLFF. DNA for the CDR3: TGTGCCAGCAAAGGACAGGCACGAAATGAAAAACTGTTTTTT.

This chain connects TRBV29-1 to TRBJ1-4, with D unclear. The CDR3 is 11 amino acids. Trimming took 2 bases from V and 3 from J, leaving 1 base between them. Germline values: CDR1 SQVTM, CDR2 ANQGSEA. CDR3 sequence: CSVESNEKLFF. The CDR3 bases are TGCAGCGTTGAATCTAATGAAAAACTGTTTTTT.

J is TRBJ2-2 and V is TRBV5-1; TRBD1 aligns across 7 bases. The germline V gene encodes CDR1 SGHRS and CDR2 YFSETQ. The CDR3 has 14 amino acids. The V gene end was trimmed by 3 bases and the J gene end by 4 bases; junction bases not matched to a gene: 3. CDR3: CASSSTGTTGELFF. In DNA, the CDR3 is TGCGCCAGCAGCTCGACAGGGACCACCGGGGAGCTGTTTTTT.

The chain combines TRBV11-3 with TRBJ2-3, with D perhaps matching TRBD2 (8 bases). The germline V and J ends were trimmed by 5 bases and 9 bases, with 27 bases remaining between them. The length of the CDR3 is 17 residues. The germline V gene encodes CDR1 SGHNT and CDR2 YENEEA. CDR3 coding DNA: TGTGCCAGCAGCCCAGGGGGGAGCGGGAGTAGGAAGAGGACGCAGTATTTT. Translated, it gives CASSPGGSGSRKRTQYF.

This clone came up many times. This sample includes further DNA sequences coding for the same CDR3. The rearrangement links TRBV19 to TRBJ2-1; 8 bases agree with TRBD2. The germline V gene encodes CDR1 LNHDA and CDR2 SQIVND (reference sequence). This CDR3 has 15 amino acids. V gave up 3 bases and J gave up 7 bases; unmatched junction bases: 8. The CDR3 DNA is TGTGCCAGTAGTATTTCTACGGGAGGGCCAAATGAGCAGTTCTTC. Translating it yields CASSISTGGPNEQFF. The full variable domain, with the rest looked up from reference TRBV19 and TRBJ2-1, is DGGITQSPKYLFRKEGQNVTLSCEQNLNHDAMYWYRQDPGQGLRLIYYSQIVNDFQKGDIAEGYSVSREKKESFPLTVTSAQKNPTAFYLCASSISTGGPNEQFFGPGTRLTVL.

This chain uses TRBV5-1 with TRBJ2-5; 8 positions agree with TRBD1. The germline V gene has CDR1 SGHRS and CDR2 YFSETQ. V gave up 4 bases and J gave up 4 bases; unmatched junction bases: 12. The CDR3 length is 16 residues. The CDR3 here is CASSPDQGAVVETQYF. The CDR3 DNA is TGCGCCAGCAGCCCGGACCAGGGGGCGGTGGTAGAGACCCAGTACTTC. Full variable domain (outside the CDR3, taken from reference TRBV5-1 and TRBJ2-5): KAGVTQTPRYLIKTRGQQVTLSCSPISGHRSVSWYQQTPGQGLQFLFEYFSETQRNKGNFPGRFSGRQFSNSRSEMNVSTLELGDSALYLCASSPDQGAVVETQYFGPGTRLLVL.

The chain carries TRBV28 and TRBJ1-6; no reliable D call. V lost 6 bases, J lost 11 bases, and 17 bases lay in between. The CDR3 has 14 amino acids. Germline assignment: CDR1 MDHEN and CDR2 SYDVKM. This chain's CDR3 is CASSTRRGSTPLHF. The CDR3 coding sequence is TGTGCCAGCAGCACTCGACGGGGATCGACACCCCTCCACTTT.

The J gene is TRBJ2-5, the V gene TRBV15, with no clear D. The CDR3 is 17 amino acids. The germline V and J ends were trimmed by 0 bases and 4 bases, with 18 bases remaining between them. Germline values: CDR1 LNHNV, CDR2 YYDKDF (reference sequence). CDR3 nucleotide sequence: TGTGCCACCAGCAGAGAGGCGTCTCGGTTTTGGCGAGAGACCCAGTACTTC. It encodes CATSREASRFWRETQYF. Full variable domain (missing parts from reference TRBV15 and TRBJ2-5): DAMVIQNPRYQVTQFGKPVTLSCSQTLNHNVMYWYQQKSSQAPKLLFHYYDKDFNNEADTPDNFQSRRPNTSFCFLDIRSPGLGDTAMYLCATSREASRFWRETQYFGPGTRLLVL.

The chain combines TRBV7-9 with TRBJ2-5; D gene ambiguous. There are 14 residues in the CDR3. V was clipped by 3 bases and J by 1 base, with 9 bases between them. Germline V gives CDR1 SEHNR, CDR2 FQNEAQ (reference sequence). The CDR3 sequence: CASSFIGRQETQYF. The CDR3 DNA reads TGTGCCAGCAGCTTTATCGGCCGCCAAGAGACCCAGTACTTC.

J is TRBJ2-5 and V is TRBV7-6, with a weak D call TRBD2 (5 bases). This CDR3 contains 14 residues. V was shortened by 5 bases and J by 4 bases, with 14 bases between the two germline ends. Looked up from germline, CDR1 is SGHVS and CDR2 is FNYEAQ. CDR3 region: CASSVGVVGETQYF. DNA of the CDR3: TGTGCCAGCAGCGTCGGGGTAGTGGGAGAGACCCAGTACTTC.

There are many counts of this clone. This rearrangement joins TRBV16 to TRBJ2-5, with 8 nucleotides matching TRBD1. Germline V lookup: CDR1 KGHSY, CDR2 FQNENV. This CDR3 is built from 14 residues. V lost 5 bases, J lost 5 bases, and 7 bases stayed unmatched. The DNA of the CDR3 is TGTGCCAGCAGCTACGACAGGGGACGTGAGACCCAGTACTTC. It yields the protein CASSYDRGRETQYF.

This clone has a handful of counts. V gene TRBV5-1 combines with J gene TRBJ2-2; possible D gene TRBD2, 6 bases. V was pared by 4 bases and J by 4 bases, with 14 bases between. CDR1 SGHRS and CDR2 YFSETQ come from the germline V gene. The CDR3 extends over 15 amino acids. The CDR3 spells CASSIYGSGTGELFF. The CDR3 DNA reads TGCGCCAGCAGCATTTACGGGAGTGGCACCGGGGAGCTGTTTTTT.

This CDR3 reads CAWSGANQETQYF. The CDR3 nucleotides are TGTGCCTGGAGTGGGGCTAACCAAGAGACCCAGTACTTC. V is TRBV30 and J is TRBJ2-5; D unclear. Trimming shortened V by 1 base and J by 0 bases, and 6 bases separated the two germline ends. Germline lookup yields CDR1 GTSNPN and CDR2 SVGIG (reference sequence). There are 13 residues in the CDR3. The full variable domain, its missing parts supplied by reference TRBV30 and TRBJ2-5, is SQTIHQWPATLVQPVGSPLSLECTVEGTSNPNLYWYRQAAGRGLQLLFYSVGIGQISSEVPQNLSASRPQDRQFILSSKKLLLSDSGFYLCAWSGANQETQYFGPGTRLLVL.

V is TRBV28 and J is TRBJ1-4, with unresolved D. V dropped 3 bases and J dropped 0 bases, with 11 bases sitting between them. There are 16 residues in the CDR3. The germline CDR1 and CDR2 sequences are MDHEN and SYDVKM. In DNA form, the CDR3 reads TGTGCCAGCAGTTTTGGGCTTGCGACAACTAATGAAAAACTGTTTTTT. The encoded protein is CASSFGLATTNEKLFF.

This clone was seen repeatedly, ten times or more. This chain joins TRBV9 and TRBJ2-1; TRBD1 agrees at 7 bases. CDR1 is SGDLS, CDR2 YYNGEE, per germline. Germline trimming cut 2 bases from V and 9 bases from J; bases unmatched to any gene: 8. The CDR3 spans 14 residues. The CDR3 here is CASSVTVQGREQFF. The CDR3 nucleotides read TGTGCCAGCAGCGTTACCGTACAGGGGCGTGAGCAGTTCTTC.

At least ten counts were recorded for this clone. The chain recombines TRBV9 with TRBJ2-7; 7 positions match TRBD1. The germline CDR1 and CDR2 sequences are SGDLS and YYNGEE. This CDR3 is built from 15 residues. V shed 3 bases and J 2 bases; nucleotides not matched to a gene: 8. CDR3 bases: TGTGCCAGCAGCGCGCCGGGACAGATGACCTACGAGCAGTACTTC. Translating it yields CASSAPGQMTYEQYF.

Concerning this clone itself: A much larger clone differs by one base, so this may be a read error. V gene TRBV11-2 combines with J gene TRBJ2-3; D possibly corresponds to TRBD2 (5 bases). V was shortened by 5 bases and J by 0 bases, with 12 bases between the two germline ends. In germline, CDR1 is SGHAT, CDR2 FQNNGV. This CDR3 region has 15 residues. CDR3 sequence reads: CASSPDYLSTDTQYF. DNA of the CDR3: TGTGCCAGCAGCCCCGACTATCTAAGCACAGATACGCAGTATTTT.

This clone was detected only a few times. The rearrangement uses TRBV19 and TRBJ2-2; D unclear. The CDR3 runs 15 residues. Germline V gene sequence: CDR1 LNHDA, CDR2 SQIVND (reference sequence). V lost 2 bases, J lost 2 bases, and 9 bases lay in between. The CDR3 DNA reads TGTGCCAGTAGTATAATTCTCCTTAACACCGGGGAGCTGTTTTTT. This translates into CASSIILLNTGELFF. The complete variable domain, with remaining parts taken from reference TRBV19 and TRBJ2-2, reads DGGITQSPKYLFRKEGQNVTLSCEQNLNHDAMYWYRQDPGQGLRLIYYSQIVNDFQKGDIAEGYSVSREKKESFPLTVTSAQKNPTAFYLCASSIILLNTGELFFGEGSRLTVL.

In its sample, this clone was seen once. This chain joins TRBV28 and TRBJ1-5; D possibly corresponds to TRBD1 (5 bases). In germline, CDR1 is MDHEN, CDR2 SYDVKM. The CDR3 sequence is 14 residues long. V lost 6 bases and J lost 6, with 15 bases in between. Here the CDR3 DNA reads TGTGCCAGCAGCTCCCCTCAGGGTTTTCAGCCCCAGCATTTT. Its protein product is CASSSPQGFQPQHF.

This sequence joins TRBV5-4 and TRBJ2-5; TRBD2 might be the D (5 bases). Trimming took 4 bases from V and 7 from J, leaving 20 bases between them. This CDR3 comprises 15 residues. Germline CDR1 and CDR2: SGHNT and YYREEE (reference sequence). The DNA for the CDR3 is TGTGCCAGCAGCCTTCGGGGAGTTGAGTATCGGACCCAGTACTTC. This encodes CASSLRGVEYRTQYF.

The rearrangement joins TRBV19 to TRBJ2-5; 14 bases agree with TRBD2. CDR1 and CDR2 from the germline V gene are LNHDA and SQIVND (reference sequence). With V trimmed by 3 bases and J by 1 base, 4 bases remained unmatched. This CDR3 comprises 17 residues. CDR3: CASSIGLAGGPQETQYF. As DNA, the CDR3 is TGTGCCAGTAGTATTGGACTAGCGGGAGGCCCCCAAGAGACCCAGTACTTC.

This clone has only one observation. The gene calls are TRBV4-2 and TRBJ2-1; D remains unclear. There are 13 residues in the CDR3. CDR1 and CDR2 (germline): LGHNA, YNFKEQ. Trimming cost V 4 bases and J 9 bases, with 13 bases left between them. For the CDR3, the DNA is TGTGCCAGCAGCCCTGGACGAGTTGGTGAGCAGTTCTTC. This gives the protein CASSPGRVGEQFF.

V and J are TRBV10-2 and TRBJ2-5; 8 bases match TRBD2. The CDR3 runs to 13 residues. CDR1 WSHSY and CDR2 SAAADI come from the germline V gene. Germline trimming cut 4 bases from V and 5 bases from J; bases unmatched to any gene: 3. The CDR3 here is CASSASGWETQYF. The CDR3 DNA sequence: TGCGCCAGCAGTGCTAGCGGGTGGGAGACCCAGTACTTC.

The chain uses TRBV11-2 and TRBJ2-1, with TRBD1 as a possible D gene (7 bases). Trimming pared 5 bases from V and 2 bases from J, leaving 16 bases between. The CDR3 has 16 residues. Germline loops: CDR1 SGHAT, CDR2 FQNNGV. In DNA form, the CDR3 reads TGTGCCAGCAGCACAACTGGCAGGGGGGCCTACAATGAGCAGTTCTTC. This sequence encodes CASSTTGRGAYNEQFF. The entire variable domain, with the rest obtained from reference TRBV11-2 and TRBJ2-1, is as follows: EAGVAQSPRYKIIEKRQSVAFWCNPISGHATLYWYQQILGQGPKLLIQFQNNGVVDDSQLPKDRFSAERLKGVDSTLKIQPAKLEDSAVYLCASSTTGRGAYNEQFFGPGTRLTVL.

This clone was detected once. The CDR3 bases are TGTGCCAGCAGTAATACAGGGGAATCGACCTACGAGCAGTACTTC. Translating it yields CASSNTGESTYEQYF. V gene TRBV6-5 combines with J gene TRBJ2-7; 7 nucleotides agree with TRBD1. V shed 5 bases and J 2 bases; nucleotides not matched to a gene: 9. The CDR3 loop spans 15 amino acids. Germline CDR1 reads MNHEY; CDR2 reads SVGAGI.

The chain uses TRBV7-8 and TRBJ2-1; the D gene is possibly TRBD2 (5 bases). Germline V lookup: CDR1 SGHVS, CDR2 FQNEAQ. The length of the CDR3 is 10 residues. V lost 8 bases to trimming and J lost 7 bases, with 6 bases between them. In nucleotides, the CDR3 is TGTGCCAGCGGAGGAAATGAGCAGTTCTTC. It yields the protein CASGGNEQFF.